Given below is one T cell receptor (beta chain) in context. Its antigen is unidentified. Additional DNA sequences in this sample encode the identical CDR3. The method was immunoSEQ multiplex PCR; TCRdb's version includes in-frame clones alone and lacks a portion of them. This sample has over 140,000 clones, with roughly 92% found just once. These data originate in a study of T cell responses to AZD1222 COVID-19 vaccine. Trimming took 6 bases from V and 5 from J; bases not matched to a gene: 4. The CDR3 extends over 13 amino acids. Germline CDR1 KGHSH, CDR2 LQKENI. Broader study findings: Only six individuals given AZD1222 were seropositive at baseline. CD4 TCRs linked to vaccination spanned spike, dominating at 160-218 and 743-854. Clonal diversity was possibly underestimated, and white British individuals and females predominated among donors.

This chain links TRBV18 with TRBJ1-2, with 9 bases aligning to TRBD1. The sequence came from an adult in good health. The specimen comprised peripheral blood, sampled on day 0 of AZD1222 vaccination. CDR3 in DNA: TGTGCCAGCTCTCCAGGACAGGGGTATGGCTACACCTTC. Protein: CASSPGQGYGYTF.